This TCR beta chain was captured in a study of T cells expressing NK-cell markers. Study context: Investigators obtained TCR beta repertoires from sorted CD3+CD56+NKG2C+, CD3+CD56+NKG2C- and CD3+CD56-NKG2C+ T cells.

With respect to this clonotype: Antigen unknown.

The study, taken as a whole, reports: There were several donors in whom these clonotypes also led the CD3+CD56-NKG2C+ fraction.

TCRdb re-called the 5' RACE reads; every CDR3 protein appears as one record, without DNA. The sample includes about 440,000 distinct CDR3 sequences. This CDR3 comprises 15 residues. The sequencing input was blood T cells: a sorted CD56 or NKG2C T cell subset, CD4+ or CD8+ T cells, or bulk PBMC T cells (not recorded which). The chain links TRBV12-3 or TRBV12-4 to TRBJ2-5; the D call from TCRdb, TRBD1, cannot be confirmed without DNA. The receptor's source is a woman between 18 and 69 years old in good health. The CDR3 loop reads CASSSSGVLSETQYF.